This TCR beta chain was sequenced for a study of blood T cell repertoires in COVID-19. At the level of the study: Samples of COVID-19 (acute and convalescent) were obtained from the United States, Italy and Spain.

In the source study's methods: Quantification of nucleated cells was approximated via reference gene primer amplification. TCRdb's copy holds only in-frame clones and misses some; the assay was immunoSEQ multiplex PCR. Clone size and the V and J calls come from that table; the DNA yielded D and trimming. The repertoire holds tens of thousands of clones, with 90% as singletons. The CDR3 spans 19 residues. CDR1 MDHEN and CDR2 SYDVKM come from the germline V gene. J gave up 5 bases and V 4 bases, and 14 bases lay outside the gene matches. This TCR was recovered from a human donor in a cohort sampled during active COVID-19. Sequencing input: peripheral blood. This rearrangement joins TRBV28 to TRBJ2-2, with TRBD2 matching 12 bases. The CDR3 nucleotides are TGTGCCAGCAGTTCGGGGACAGGCGGGACTAGCGGGTTTACCGGGGAGCTGTTTTTT. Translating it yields CASSSGTGGTSGFTGELFF. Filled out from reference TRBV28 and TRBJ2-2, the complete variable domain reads DVKVTQSSRYLVKRTGEKVFLECVQDMDHENMFWYRQDPGLGLRLIYFSYDVKMKEKGDIPEGYSVSREKKERFSLILESASTNQTSMYLCASSSGTGGTSGFTGELFFGEGSRLTVL.